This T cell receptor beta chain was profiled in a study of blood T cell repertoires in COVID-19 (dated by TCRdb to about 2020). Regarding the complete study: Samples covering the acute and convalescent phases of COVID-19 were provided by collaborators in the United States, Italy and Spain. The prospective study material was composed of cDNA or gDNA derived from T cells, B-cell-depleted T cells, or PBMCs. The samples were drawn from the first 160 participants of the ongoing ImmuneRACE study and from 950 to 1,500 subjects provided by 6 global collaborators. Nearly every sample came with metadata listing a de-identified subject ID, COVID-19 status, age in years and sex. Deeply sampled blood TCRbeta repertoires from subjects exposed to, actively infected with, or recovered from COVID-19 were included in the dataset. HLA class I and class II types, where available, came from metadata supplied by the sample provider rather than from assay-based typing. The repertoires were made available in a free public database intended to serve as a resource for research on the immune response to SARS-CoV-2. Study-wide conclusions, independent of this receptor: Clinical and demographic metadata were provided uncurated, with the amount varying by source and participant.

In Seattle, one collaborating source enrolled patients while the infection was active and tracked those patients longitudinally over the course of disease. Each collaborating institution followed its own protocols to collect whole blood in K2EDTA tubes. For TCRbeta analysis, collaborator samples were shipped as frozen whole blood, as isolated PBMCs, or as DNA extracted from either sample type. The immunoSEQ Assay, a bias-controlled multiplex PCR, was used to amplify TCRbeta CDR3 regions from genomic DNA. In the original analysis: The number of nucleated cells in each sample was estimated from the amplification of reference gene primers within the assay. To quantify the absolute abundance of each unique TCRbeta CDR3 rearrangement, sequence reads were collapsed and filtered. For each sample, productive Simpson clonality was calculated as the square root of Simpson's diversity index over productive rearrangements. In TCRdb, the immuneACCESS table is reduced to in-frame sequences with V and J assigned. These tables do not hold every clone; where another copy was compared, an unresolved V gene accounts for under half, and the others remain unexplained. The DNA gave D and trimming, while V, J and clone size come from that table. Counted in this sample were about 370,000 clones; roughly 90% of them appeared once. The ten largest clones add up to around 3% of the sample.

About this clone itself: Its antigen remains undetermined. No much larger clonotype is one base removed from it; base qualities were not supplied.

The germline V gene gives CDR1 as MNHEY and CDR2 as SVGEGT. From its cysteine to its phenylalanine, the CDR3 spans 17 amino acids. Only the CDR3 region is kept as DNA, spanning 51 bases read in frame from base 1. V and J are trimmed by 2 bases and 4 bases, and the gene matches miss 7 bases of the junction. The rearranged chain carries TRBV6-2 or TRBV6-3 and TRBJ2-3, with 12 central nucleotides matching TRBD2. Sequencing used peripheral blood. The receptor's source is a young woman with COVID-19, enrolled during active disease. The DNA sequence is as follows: TGTGCCAGCAGTTACCCTCTAGCGGGAGGGCCATCAGATACGCAGTATTTT. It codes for CASSYPLAGGPSDTQYF.